This TCR beta chain derives from a study of identical twins. Study-level results: Among beta out-of-frame sequences, excess sharing between twins appeared weaker. Cord blood's abundant beta clonotypes had fewer insertions, unlike memory repertoires. The conclusions drew on cross-sectional statistical analysis instead of tracking the same donors.

Via MiXCR, TCRdb re-called the 5' RACE reads, giving one row per CDR3 protein. The table includes some 560,000 distinct CDR3 sequences, approximately 9.6% detected once. The V segment lost 5 bases and the J segment 4 bases; nucleotides outside the gene matches: 4. CDR3 length equals 14 residues. Germline CDR1 and CDR2: SEHNR and FQNEAQ (reference sequence). About this clonotype: The antigen is unknown.

In addition, the sample was reused for a study of yellow fever vaccine responses in identical twins.

The sequenced sample was PBMCs. The chain couples TRBV7-9 to TRBJ2-5, with TRBD1 matching 10 bases. The TCR comes from a woman aged 18-29 years in good health. The DNA for the CDR3 is TGTGCCAGCAGCCACCGGGACAGGGGAGAGACCCAGTACTTC. Amino acids: CASSHRDRGETQYF.